Listed here are 21 T cell receptor beta chains from one sample, sequenced in a study of T cells in Graves' hyperthyroidism and ophthalmopathy. Template material for amplifying TCR beta CDR3 regions consisted of RNA transcripts. When the TCR CDR3 underwent first-round RT-PCR, the HTBI primer set was used. TCRdb re-called the multiplex PCR reads with MiXCR, one entry per CDR3 protein. The sample has around 300,000 distinct CDR3 sequences; roughly 15% are singletons. The sample taken for sequencing was blood. The receptors were gathered from a woman in her forties or fifties with Graves' hyperthyroidism that later progressed to Graves' ophthalmopathy.

This clonotype was seen at least ten times. The chain's CDR3 is CASSYSGDNYGYTF. In DNA form, the CDR3 reads TGTGCCAGCAGTTACTCAGGGGACAACTATGGCTACACCTTC. The chain employs TRBV6-5 and TRBJ1-2, with D possibly being TRBD1 (5 bases). CDR3 length: 14 residues. Germline values: CDR1 MNHEY, CDR2 SVGAGI. V lost 0 bases and J 2 bases, leaving 7 bases between the germline ends.

This clonotype was picked up a small number of times. This chain uses TRBV5-1 with TRBJ1-1; TRBD1 might be the D (5 bases). The CDR3 sequence is 16 residues long. Germline CDR1 is SGHRS and CDR2 is YFSETQ. Trimming removed 1 base from V and 2 bases from J, with 15 bases in between. The CDR3 bases are TGCGCCAGCAGCTTGCCATGGGGCACCGGTAACACTGAAGCTTTCTTT. It yields the protein CASSLPWGTGNTEAFF.

The table lists this clonotype with a few counts. The rearrangement joins TRBV27 to TRBJ1-4, with 7 bases lining up with TRBD1. J gave up 7 bases and V 6 bases, and 8 bases lay outside the gene matches. Germline V gene sequence: CDR1 MNHEY, CDR2 SMNVEV (reference sequence). CDR3 length: 14 residues. As DNA, the CDR3 is TGTGCCAGCAGAACGACAGGGTCTAGTGAAAAACTGTTTTTT. The encoded protein is CASRTTGSSEKLFF.

This clonotype was found many times. The J gene is TRBJ2-7, the V gene TRBV7-9; D unclear. The CDR3 is 11 amino acids. The V and J ends lost 4 bases and 7 bases respectively, with 8 bases between them. Germline V gene data show CDR1 as SEHNR and CDR2 as FQNEAQ (reference sequence). The CDR3 coding sequence is TGTGCCAGCAGCTCACTCGGGGAGCAGTACTTC. Its translation: CASSSLGEQYF.

This clonotype was seen at least ten times. The rearrangement links TRBV11-2 to TRBJ2-5, with D possibly TRBD2 on 6 matching bases. This CDR3 is built from 14 residues. Trimming stripped 7 bases from V and 5 bases from J, with 17 bases between. CDR1 SGHAT and CDR2 FQNNGV come from the germline V gene. As DNA, the CDR3 is TGTGCCAGCACCAATTTTGGAGGGAGGGAGACCCAGTACTTC. This codes for CASTNFGGRETQYF.

V is TRBV14 and J is TRBJ1-2, with TRBD1 matching over 7 bases. The length of the CDR3 is 14 residues. The germline CDR1 and CDR2 sequences are SGHDN and FVKESK. Trimming cost V 5 bases and J 10 bases; bases outside gene matches: 13. This CDR3 reads CASSTRGQKKIYTF. The DNA for the CDR3 is TGTGCCAGCAGCACTAGGGGACAGAAGAAAATCTACACCTTC.

The V and J genes are TRBV10-2 and TRBJ2-7; 11 nucleotides match TRBD1. The junction had 11 bases not matched to a gene; V was cut back by 5 bases and J by 5 bases. CDR3 length equals 16 residues. Germline V CDR1 and CDR2: WSHSY, SAAADI. CDR3 nucleotide sequence: TGCGCCAGCAGTTCCGGGACAGGGGGGTTCTATAACGAGCAGTACTTC. Amino acid sequence: CASSSGTGGFYNEQYF.

This clonotype was counted ten times or more. The V gene is TRBV3-1, the J gene TRBJ2-1, with a weak D call TRBD2 (5 bases). Looked up from germline, CDR1 is LGHDT and CDR2 is YNNKEL (reference sequence). Trimming stripped 4 bases from V and 3 bases from J, with 28 bases between. The CDR3 loop spans 20 amino acids. The CDR3 is CASSPPSRLTPADVYNEQFF. DNA for the CDR3: TGTGCCAGCAGCCCCCCTTCGAGGTTAACGCCAGCGGACGTCTACAATGAGCAGTTCTTC.

This clonotype was observed once. One base away lies a much larger clone, so this may be a sequencing read error. This chain uses TRBV7-2 with TRBJ2-1; possibly TRBD2 for D (5 bases). The CDR3 extends over 16 amino acids. In germline, CDR1 is SGHTA, CDR2 FQGNSA. CDR3 residues: CASSLAPGFRGNEQSF. The DNA of the CDR3 is TGTGCCAGCAGCTTAGCGCCCGGTTTTCGAGGGAATGAGCAGTCCTTC. The whole variable domain, filled in from reference TRBV7-2 and TRBJ2-1, reads GAGVSQSPSNKVTEKGKDVELRCDPISGHTALYWYRQSLGQGLEFLIYFQGNSAPDKSGLPSDRFSAERTGGSVSTLTIQRTQQEDSAVYLCASSLAPGFRGNEQSFGPGTRLTVL.

About this clonotype: A much larger clone sits a single nucleotide away, making a read error possible. CDR3 in DNA: TGCAGCGTTTCCATGAGCACTGAAGCTTTCTTT. Protein sequence: CSVSMSTEAFF. The chain links TRBV29-1 to TRBJ1-1; D gene unclear. V lost 5 bases to trimming and J lost 4 bases, with 8 bases between them. Germline CDR1 SQVTM, CDR2 ANQGSEA. The CDR3 consists of 11 residues.

This clonotype was detected ten times or more. This chain uses TRBV28 with TRBJ2-4; TRBD1 might be the D (5 bases). Germline loops: CDR1 MDHEN, CDR2 SYDVKM. This CDR3 comprises 16 residues. The germline V and J ends were trimmed by 4 bases and 1 base, with 14 bases remaining between them. The CDR3 nucleotides read TGTGCCAGCAGTTCCCCCCTTCGACAGGCCAAAAACATTCAGTACTTC. This sequence encodes CASSSPLRQAKNIQYF. Full variable domain (outside the CDR3, taken from reference TRBV28 and TRBJ2-4): DVKVTQSSRYLVKRTGEKVFLECVQDMDHENMFWYRQDPGLGLRLIYFSYDVKMKEKGDIPEGYSVSREKKERFSLILESASTNQTSMYLCASSSPLRQAKNIQYFGAGTRLSVL.

The chain employs TRBV19 and TRBJ1-4; perhaps TRBD1 as D (6 bases). The CDR3 is 14 amino acids. The V gene's germline CDR1 is LNHDA and CDR2 SQIVND (reference sequence). Between the trimmed V and J ends, which lost 4 bases and 5 bases, there was a span of 11 bases. CDR3 sequence reads: CASSRYRDNEKLFF. CDR3 bases: TGTGCCAGTAGTAGGTACAGGGACAATGAAAAACTGTTTTTT.

The genes are TRBV20-1 and TRBJ2-1, with 12 bases that match TRBD2. CDR1 and CDR2 from the germline V gene are DFQATT and SNEGSKA (reference sequence). The CDR3 loop spans 13 amino acids. The ends lost 5 bases at V and 10 bases at J; junction bases unmatched: 6. The CDR3 region is CSAPGLAGPEQFF. CDR3 nucleotide sequence: TGCAGTGCTCCCGGACTAGCGGGGCCGGAGCAGTTCTTC.

This clonotype was counted at least ten times. V gene TRBV2 combines with J gene TRBJ2-1; 10 bases agree with TRBD2. The CDR3 runs 15 residues. The junction had 4 bases not matched to a gene; V was cut back by 6 bases and J by 2 bases. Germline V gene lookup returns CDR1 SNHLY and CDR2 FYNNEI. As DNA, the CDR3 is TGTGCCAGCAGGGAGCGGGAGGGCCCCTACAATGAGCAGTTCTTC. Amino acids: CASREREGPYNEQFF.

With regard to this clonotype: This may stem from a read error, because a much larger clone lies one nucleotide away. This CDR3 reads CSAEGVVSSRFREVNTEAFF. CDR3 bases: TGCAGTGCTGAGGGAGTCGTCTCTAGCCGGTTCAGGGAAGTGAACACTGAAGCTTTCTTT. This sequence joins TRBV20-1 and TRBJ1-1, with D maybe TRBD1 (5 bases). The CDR3 runs 20 residues. V dropped 5 bases and J dropped 0 bases, with 31 bases sitting between them. Germline CDR1 DFQATT, CDR2 SNEGSKA (reference sequence).

This clonotype was recorded only once. V is TRBV28 and J is TRBJ2-7; D unresolved. With 3 bases removed from V and 6 bases from J, the gap between germline ends came to 12 bases. The germline gives CDR1 MDHEN, CDR2 SYDVKM. The CDR3 length is 13 residues. In nucleotides, the CDR3 is TGTGCCAGCAGTTTGATTCCGGGTGGCGAGCAGTACTTC. Amino acids: CASSLIPGGEQYF.

This clonotype was counted many times. This chain joins TRBV20-1 and TRBJ2-5; 8 bases are a match to TRBD2. CDR3 length equals 13 residues. CDR1 is DFQATT and CDR2 is SNEGSKA in the germline V gene (reference sequence). The V gene end was trimmed by 4 bases and the J gene end by 5 bases; junction bases not matched to a gene: 6. The CDR3 sequence is CSATGTSQETQYF. The CDR3 DNA is TGCAGTGCTACCGGGACTAGTCAGGAGACCCAGTACTTC.

This clonotype was seen at least ten times. The rearrangement uses TRBV28 and TRBJ1-5, with 9 bases fitting TRBD1. The CDR3 runs 18 residues. The junction had 11 bases not matched to a gene; V was cut back by 3 bases and J by 2 bases. The germline V gene has CDR1 MDHEN and CDR2 SYDVKM. CDR3 protein: CASSFLRDREEGNQPQHF. The CDR3 DNA sequence: TGTGCCAGCAGTTTCCTCAGGGACAGGGAGGAAGGCAATCAGCCCCAGCATTTT.

The V gene is TRBV7-9, the J gene TRBJ1-1, with D unresolved. Germline V CDR1 and CDR2: SEHNR, FQNEAQ (reference sequence). V was trimmed by 1 base and J by 0 bases, leaving 15 bases between them. The CDR3 totals 17 residues. CDR3 in amino acids: CASSLGVTPFMNTEAFF. The CDR3 nucleotides are TGTGCCAGCAGCTTAGGGGTGACCCCCTTCATGAACACTGAAGCTTTCTTT.

CDR3 nucleotide sequence: TGTGCCAGCTCACCCTTCCAGGGAGAACAGTACTTC. The encoded protein is CASSPFQGEQYF. The chain employs TRBV18 and TRBJ2-7; D might be TRBD1 or TRBD2, each matching 5 bases. Trimming stripped 3 bases from V and 10 bases from J, with 13 bases between. CDR3 length equals 12 residues. The germline V gene encodes CDR1 KGHSH and CDR2 LQKENI.

This clonotype was picked up many times. This chain links TRBV11-2 with TRBJ2-7, with 8 bases lining up with TRBD2. V dropped 4 bases and J dropped 3; count of bases not matched to a gene: 8. The CDR3 contains 15 residues. The V gene's germline CDR1 is SGHAT and CDR2 FQNNGV. DNA of the CDR3: TGTGCCAGCAGCTCCTCCGGGACTAGAAGCTACGAGCAGTACTTC. Its protein product is CASSSSGTRSYEQYF. Full variable domain (outside the CDR3, taken from reference TRBV11-2 and TRBJ2-7): EAGVAQSPRYKIIEKRQSVAFWCNPISGHATLYWYQQILGQGPKLLIQFQNNGVVDDSQLPKDRFSAERLKGVDSTLKIQPAKLEDSAVYLCASSSSGTRSYEQYFGPGTRLTVT.